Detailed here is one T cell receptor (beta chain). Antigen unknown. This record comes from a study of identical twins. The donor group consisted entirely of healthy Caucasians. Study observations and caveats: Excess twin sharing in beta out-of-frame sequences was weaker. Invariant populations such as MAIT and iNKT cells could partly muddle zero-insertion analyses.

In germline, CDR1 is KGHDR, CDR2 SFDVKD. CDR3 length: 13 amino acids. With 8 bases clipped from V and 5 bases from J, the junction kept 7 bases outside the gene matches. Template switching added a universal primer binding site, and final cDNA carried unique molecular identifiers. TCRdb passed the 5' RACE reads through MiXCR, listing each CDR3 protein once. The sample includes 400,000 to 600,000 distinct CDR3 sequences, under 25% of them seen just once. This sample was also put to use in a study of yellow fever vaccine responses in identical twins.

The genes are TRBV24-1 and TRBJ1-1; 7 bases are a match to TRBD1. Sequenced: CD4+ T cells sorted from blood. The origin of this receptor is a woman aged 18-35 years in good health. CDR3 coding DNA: TGTGCCACCAAGGGCAGGGGGGAGACTGAAGCTTTCTTT. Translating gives CATKGRGETEAFF.